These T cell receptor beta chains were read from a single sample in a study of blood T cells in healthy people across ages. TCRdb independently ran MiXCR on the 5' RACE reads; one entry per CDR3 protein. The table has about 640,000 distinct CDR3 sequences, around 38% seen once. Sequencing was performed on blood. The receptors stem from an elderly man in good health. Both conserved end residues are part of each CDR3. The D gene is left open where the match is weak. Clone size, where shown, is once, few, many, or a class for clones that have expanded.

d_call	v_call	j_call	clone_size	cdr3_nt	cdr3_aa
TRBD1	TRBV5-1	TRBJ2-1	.	TGCGCCAGCAGAAGACAGGGGGAAGTCAATGAGCAGTTCTTC	CASRRQGEVNEQFF
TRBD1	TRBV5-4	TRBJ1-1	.	TGTGCCAGCGCCGGACAGGGGGCCATACTGAACACTGAAGCTTTCTTT	CASAGQGAILNTEAFF
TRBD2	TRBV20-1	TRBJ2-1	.	TGCAGTGCCCGACTAGCGGCTAGGTCCTACAATGAGCAGTTCTTC	CSARLAARSYNEQFF
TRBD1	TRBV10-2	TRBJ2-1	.	TGCGCCAGCAGGACAGGGGGCCCAGGTGAGCAGTTCTTC	CASRTGGPGEQFF
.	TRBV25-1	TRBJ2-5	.	TGTGCCAGCAGTGAATTTGTCCAGCAAGAGACCCAGTACTTC	CASSEFVQQETQYF
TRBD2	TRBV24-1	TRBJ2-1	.	TGTGCCACCAGTGAAATAGCGGGGGGGTGGGATGAGCAGTTCTTC	CATSEIAGGWDEQFF
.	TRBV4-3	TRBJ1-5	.	TGCGCCAGCAGCCAAGATTGGAATAGCAATCAGCCCCAGCATTTT	CASSQDWNSNQPQHF
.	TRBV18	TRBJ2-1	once	TGTGCCAGCTCACTTACGAGAGGGAAGAATGAGCAGTTCTTC	CASSLTRGKNEQFF
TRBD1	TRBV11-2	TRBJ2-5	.	TGTGCCAGCAGCTTAGAAGGGCAGGGGGTCGGGACCCAGTACTTC	CASSLEGQGVGTQYF
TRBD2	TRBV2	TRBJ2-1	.	TGTGCCAGCAGTGGAGCGGGGAACCCTTGGGAGCAGTTCTTC	CASSGAGNPWEQFF
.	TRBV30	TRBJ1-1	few	TGTGCCTGGACACGGCACACTGAAGCTTTCTTT	CAWTRHTEAFF
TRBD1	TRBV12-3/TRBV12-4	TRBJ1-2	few	TGTGCCAGCACCCTGGAAAATGGACAGGGGTTCTATGGCTACACCTTC	CASTLENGQGFYGYTF
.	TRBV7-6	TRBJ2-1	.	TGTGCCAGCAGCTTAGCAGGGGCCACCTACAATGAGCAGTTCTTC	CASSLAGATYNEQFF
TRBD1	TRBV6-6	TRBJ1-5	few	TGTGCCAGCAGTGATGGACAGGGCGCGGCTCAGCCCCAGCATTTT	CASSDGQGAAQPQHF
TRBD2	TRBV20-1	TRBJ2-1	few	TGCAGTGCTCGGCATCCTAGCGCGGGAGTTGCCTACAATGAGCAGTTCTTC	CSARHPSAGVAYNEQFF
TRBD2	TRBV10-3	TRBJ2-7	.	TGTGCCATCGGGGCGCGGGGGGCATCCTACGAGCAGTACTTC	CAIGARGASYEQYF
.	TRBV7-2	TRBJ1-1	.	TGTGCCAGCAGCTCCGGGGGTACGGGGGACACTGAAGCTTTCTTT	CASSSGGTGDTEAFF
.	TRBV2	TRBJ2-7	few	TGTGCCAGCAGCGAAAGGAGGGCGGCCTACGAGCAGTACTTC	CASSERRAAYEQYF
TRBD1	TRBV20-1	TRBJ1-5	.	TGCAGTGCTGGACAGGGCCCCGTTAACCAGCATTTT	CSAGQGPVNQHF
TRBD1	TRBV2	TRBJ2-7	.	TGTGCCAGCAGTTCCCCCGGGACAGGCCTCTACGAGCAGTACTTC	CASSSPGTGLYEQYF
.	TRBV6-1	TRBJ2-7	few	TGTGCGGGTGCAGAGACCCCCTACGAGCAGTACTTC	CAGAETPYEQYF
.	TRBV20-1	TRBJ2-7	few	TGCAGTGCTAGACGGCCGTCATGGAACAATGAGCAGTACTTC	CSARRPSWNNEQYF
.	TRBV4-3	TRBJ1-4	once	TGCGCCAGCAGCCAAGGGGAAAGGAAAAATGAAAAACTGTTTTTT	CASSQGERKNEKLFF
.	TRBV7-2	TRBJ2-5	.	TGTGCCAGCAGCTCTCGTCCGGGAGCAGGGGCGACCCAGTACTTC	CASSSRPGAGATQYF
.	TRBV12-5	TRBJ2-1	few	TGTGCTAGTGGTGTGGTAACAGTATCCAATGAGCAGTTCTTC	CASGVVTVSNEQFF
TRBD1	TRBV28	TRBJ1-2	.	TGTGCCAGCAGCACCGGGACAGCCACCTATGGCTACACCTTC	CASSTGTATYGYTF
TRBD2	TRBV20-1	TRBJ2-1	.	TGCAGTGCTAGCCCCCCTAGGCGGCTAGCGGCTTACAATGAGCAGTTCTTC	CSASPPRRLAAYNEQFF
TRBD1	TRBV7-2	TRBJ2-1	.	TGTGCCAGCAGCTTAGCGGGACAGGGACGCGATGAGCAGTTCTTC	CASSLAGQGRDEQFF
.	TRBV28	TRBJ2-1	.	TGTGCCGCGGTCAGCAACAATGAGCAGTTCTTC	CAAVSNNEQFF
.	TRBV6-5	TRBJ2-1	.	TGTGCCAGCAGTTACGTCAGGAGCTCCTACAATGAGCAGTTCTTC	CASSYVRSSYNEQFF
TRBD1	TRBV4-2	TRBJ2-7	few	TGTGCCAGCAGCCAAGAGACAGGGGGTTTCCACGAGCAGTACTTC	CASSQETGGFHEQYF
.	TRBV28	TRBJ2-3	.	TGTGCCAGCAGTTTAGCCTCTTCAGATACGCAGTATTTT	CASSLASSDTQYF
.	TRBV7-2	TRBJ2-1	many	TGTGCCAGCAGCTTAAGGCAGGCCGCCTCCTACAATGAGCAGTTCTTC	CASSLRQAASYNEQFF
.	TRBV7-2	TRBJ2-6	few	TGTGCCAGCAGCTTTAAGTCCGGGGCCAACGTCCTGACTTTC	CASSFKSGANVLTF
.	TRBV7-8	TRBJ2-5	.	TGTGCCAGCAGTCCGATAGCGCCTGGACGGAAGGAGACCCAGTACTTC	CASSPIAPGRKETQYF
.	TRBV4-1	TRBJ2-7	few	TGCGCCAGCAGCCAAACCCTCCTAGCGAGGAGCTCCTACGAGCAGTACTTC	CASSQTLLARSSYEQYF
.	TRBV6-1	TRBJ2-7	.	TGTGCCAGCAGCCACAACACTTACGAGCAGTACTTC	CASSHNTYEQYF
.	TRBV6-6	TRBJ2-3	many	TGTGCCAGCAGGGGCGGCACAGATACGCAGTATTTT	CASRGGTDTQYF
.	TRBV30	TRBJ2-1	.	TGTGCCTGGAGTCCTACTGTTTTAAGCTCCTACAATGAGCAGTTCTTC	CAWSPTVLSSYNEQFF
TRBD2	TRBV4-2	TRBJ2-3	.	TGTGCCAGCAGCCAAGAGGAACTAGCGGGTTACTCTAGCACAGATACGCAGTATTTT	CASSQEELAGYSSTDTQYF
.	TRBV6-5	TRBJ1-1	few	TGTGCCAGCAAATTCCGATACCAGGCCCCGAACACTGAAGCTTTCTTT	CASKFRYQAPNTEAFF
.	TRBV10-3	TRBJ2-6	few	TGTGCCATCAGTGAAGAGTTGGGGATCTCTGGGGCCAACGTCCTGACTTTC	CAISEELGISGANVLTF
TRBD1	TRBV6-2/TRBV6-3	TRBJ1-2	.	TGTGCCAGCAGTCGGCCGGGACAGGGTTTGTACGGCTACACCTTC	CASSRPGQGLYGYTF
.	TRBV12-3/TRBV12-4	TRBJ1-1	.	TGTGCCAGCACCCCGAACCCCATGGTACAAGCTTTCTTT	CASTPNPMVQAFF
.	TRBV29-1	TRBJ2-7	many	TGCAGCGTCCTAATAGACGGTTCCTACGAGCAGTACTTC	CSVLIDGSYEQYF
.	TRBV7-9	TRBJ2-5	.	TGTGCCAGCAGCGGATGGGGGCTTCAAGAGACCCAGTACTTC	CASSGWGLQETQYF
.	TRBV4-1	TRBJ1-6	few	TGCGCCAGCAGCCAGGTGACAGCCTATAATTCACCCCTCCACTTT	CASSQVTAYNSPLHF
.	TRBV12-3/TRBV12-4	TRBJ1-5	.	TGTGCCAGCACTAGAACAGGGACCCCTAGCAATCAGCCCCAGCATTTT	CASTRTGTPSNQPQHF
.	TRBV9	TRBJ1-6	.	TGTGCCAGCAGCGTACTAGGGCAGGGTGGTTCACCCCTCCACTTT	CASSVLGQGGSPLHF
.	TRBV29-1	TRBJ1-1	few	TGCAGCGTTGATCGAGGGCACACTGAAGCTTTCTTT	CSVDRGHTEAFF
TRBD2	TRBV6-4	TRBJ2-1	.	TGTGCCAGCAGTGACTCTGCTATCGGGGGGGTACAGTTCTTC	CASSDSAIGGVQFF
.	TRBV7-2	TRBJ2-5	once	TGTGCCAGCAGCTCTAACCCAAGGGCCCAGTACTTC	CASSSNPRAQYF
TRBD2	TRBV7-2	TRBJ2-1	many	TGTGCCAGCAGCCCCCCCTGGACTAGCACTGAGCAGTTCTTC	CASSPPWTSTEQFF
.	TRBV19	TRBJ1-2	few	TGTGCCAGTAGTTCTTCGGGACGGTCCGCAGGCTACACCTTC	CASSSSGRSAGYTF
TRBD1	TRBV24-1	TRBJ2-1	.	TGTGCCACCAGTGATTCGGTAGGGACAGGGGACGGCAATAAGCAGTTCTTC	CATSDSVGTGDGNKQFF
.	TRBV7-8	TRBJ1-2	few	TGTGCCAGCAGCCCGGGGGGCCGCCTCGCTAACTATGGCTACACCTTC	CASSPGGRLANYGYTF
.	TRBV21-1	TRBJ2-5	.	TGTGCCAGCTCCGGGGGGGATACACAGGCTACATCAGTCGGGCAGTACTTC	CASSGGDTQATSVGQYF
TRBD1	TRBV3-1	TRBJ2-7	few	TGTGCCAGCACCTCGGGACAGACAACCTACGAGCAGTACTTC	CASTSGQTTYEQYF
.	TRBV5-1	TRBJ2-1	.	TGCGCCAGCAGCTTCCCCACGCGGTCCCATGAGCAGTTCTTC	CASSFPTRSHEQFF